Each of the 13 T cell receptor beta chains below was sequenced from the same sample in a study of blood T cell repertoires in COVID-19. Sequencing used immunoSEQ multiplex PCR; TCRdb keeps in-frame clones, though not all of them. The table includes 150,000 to 200,000 clones, 76% detected once. Sequencing input: PBMCs or T cells enriched from blood (not recorded which). These receptors were taken from a woman aged 50 to 65 with acute COVID-19.

The chain uses TRBV2 and TRBJ2-5; 9 bases are a match to TRBD1. With V trimmed by 7 bases and J by 7 bases, 13 bases remained unmatched. There are 15 residues in the CDR3. Germline CDR1 SNHLY, CDR2 FYNNEI. Here the CDR3 DNA reads TGTGCCAGCAAGCACCGGGACAGGGACGGTGGGACCCAGTACTTC. Protein product: CASKHRDRDGGTQYF.

The chain employs TRBV4-1 and TRBJ2-1, with 9 bases fitting TRBD1. Per the germline V gene, CDR1 is MGHRA and CDR2 is YSYEKL. J lost 0 bases, V lost 4 bases, and 10 bases had no gene match. This CDR3 is 18 amino acids long. The CDR3 DNA is TGCGCCAGCAGCCTAGCCGGGACAGGGAAGAACTCCTACAATGAGCAGTTCTTC. Its protein product is CASSLAGTGKNSYNEQFF.

This clone was detected only a few times. V and J are TRBV11-2 and TRBJ1-2; a weak D match, TRBD1 (5 bases). This CDR3 region has 12 residues. Germline values: CDR1 SGHAT, CDR2 FQNNGV. V was cut by 5 bases and J by 7 bases, with 11 bases left in between. CDR3 amino acids: CASSPGGGGYTF. The DNA of the CDR3 is TGTGCCAGCAGCCCGGGGGGGGGTGGCTACACCTTC.

This CDR3 reads CSALTGGCAVFHEQYV. In DNA, the CDR3 is TGCAGCGCTTTGACAGGGGGCTGTGCTGTTTTCCACGAGCAGTACGTC. The chain employs TRBV29-1 and TRBJ2-7, with 10 bases that match TRBD1. Trimming removed 7 bases from V and 5 bases from J; junction bases left unmatched: 17. This CDR3 region has 16 residues. Germline V gene lookup returns CDR1 SQVTM and CDR2 ANQGSEA.

The chain couples TRBV4-3 to TRBJ2-5; tentative D call: TRBD2 (5 bases). V lost 4 bases, J lost 3 bases, and 15 bases lay in between. The CDR3 is made up of 15 amino acids. CDR1 is LGHNA, CDR2 YSLEER, per germline. Here the CDR3 reads CASSPQPGLEETQYF. The CDR3 DNA sequence: TGCGCCAGCAGCCCTCAACCCGGACTTGAAGAGACCCAGTACTTC.

The chain combines TRBV3-1 (or the pseudogene TRBV3-2) with TRBJ2-2; tentative D call: TRBD1 (7 bases). There are 15 residues in the CDR3. The germline V gene has CDR1 LGHDT and CDR2 YNNKEL (reference sequence). The germline V and J ends were trimmed by 5 bases and 4 bases, with 14 bases remaining between them. The CDR3 DNA reads as TGTGCCAGCAGCATCCAGGGGGGTGGCACCGGGGAGCTGTTTTTT. Translation gives CASSIQGGGTGELFF.

The chain carries TRBV19 and TRBJ1-6; no reliable D call. V shed 9 bases and J shed 7 bases, with 19 bases lying between them. Germline V gives CDR1 LNHDA, CDR2 SQIVND (reference sequence). The CDR3 contains 15 residues. The CDR3 here is CASAMRGQRNSPLHF. The CDR3 region has the DNA TGTGCCAGCGCAATGAGAGGGCAGAGGAATTCACCCCTCCACTTT.

This clone was seen a handful of times. The chain joins TRBV24-1 to TRBJ1-2, with a weak D call TRBD1 (6 bases). Trimming took off 4 bases at V and 6 bases at J, with 20 bases between the two ends. The CDR3 consists of 16 residues. Germline CDR1 reads KGHDR; CDR2 reads SFDVKD. CDR3 residues: CATSDPGQPDLDGYTF. Written as DNA, the CDR3 is TGTGCCACCAGTGACCCAGGACAGCCCGATTTGGATGGCTACACCTTC.

This clone was found a few times. The rearrangement uses TRBV5-5 and TRBJ1-6; D gene unclear. The CDR3 has 14 residues. CDR1 is SGHKS, CDR2 YYEKEE, per germline (reference sequence). Trimming stripped 0 bases from V and 10 bases from J, with 11 bases between. CDR3 amino acids: CASSLGTGGSPLHF. CDR3 DNA: TGTGCCAGCAGCTTGGGGACGGGAGGATCACCCCTCCACTTT.

In this sample, this clone turned up a few times. The V gene is TRBV27, the J gene TRBJ1-5, with D unclear. Trimming cost V 2 bases and J 4 bases, with 6 bases left between them. The germline V gene has CDR1 MNHEY and CDR2 SMNVEV (reference sequence). This CDR3 contains 13 residues. The CDR3 DNA sequence: TGTGCCAGCAGTTTAAACGCGAATCAGCCCCAGCATTTT. Its translation is CASSLNANQPQHF.

There are a few counts of this clone. V and J are TRBV9 and TRBJ2-1; TRBD2 matches 12 bases. J gave up 10 bases and V 2 bases, and 10 bases lay outside the gene matches. This CDR3 has 16 residues. Germline V gene lookup returns CDR1 SGDLS and CDR2 YYNGEE. CDR3 bases: TGTGCCAGCAGCGTGGCGGCTAGCGGGGGGGCATGGGAGCAGTTCTTC. As protein: CASSVAASGGAWEQFF.

The chain couples TRBV7-8 to TRBJ1-1, with TRBD1 matching 7 bases. CDR1 is SGHVS, CDR2 FQNEAQ, per germline. The CDR3 contains 13 residues. With V trimmed by 1 base and J by 10 bases, 6 bases remained unmatched. The CDR3 nucleotides are TGTGCCAGCAGCTTAGACAGGGGCAGGGGAGCTTTCTTT. This translates into CASSLDRGRGAFF.

The CDR3 sequence: CATSAGHAISGNTIYF. CDR3 nucleotide sequence: TGTGCCACCAGTGCCGGACATGCCATCTCTGGAAACACCATATATTTT. The chain combines TRBV24-1 with TRBJ1-3; D may be TRBD1 (5 bases). Germline-derived CDR1 and CDR2 are KGHDR and SFDVKD. With 5 bases removed from V and 0 bases from J, the gap between germline ends came to 13 bases. The CDR3 covers 16 residues.